This T cell receptor (beta chain) stems from a study of tumor-infiltrating lymphocytes in oesophageal squamous cell carcinoma. CDR3 length: 15 amino acids. The germline V gene encodes CDR1 SGHTA and CDR2 FQGNSA. Trimming took 4 bases from V and 7 from J, leaving 19 bases between them. MiXCR, applied by TCRdb to the PCR reads, yields one record per CDR3 protein. The sample gives approximately 20,000 distinct CDR3 sequences, more than 35% of which show up once; 35% to 50% is in the top ten. This TCR came from a male donor with esophageal squamous cell carcinoma. The specimen was esophageal tumor tissue. The chain carries TRBV7-2 and TRBJ1-2; tentative D call: TRBD1 (6 bases). The CDR3 spells CASSSQFTGLCGYTF. The CDR3 nucleotides are TGTGCCAGCAGCTCTCAATTTACAGGGCTATGTGGCTACACCTTC.